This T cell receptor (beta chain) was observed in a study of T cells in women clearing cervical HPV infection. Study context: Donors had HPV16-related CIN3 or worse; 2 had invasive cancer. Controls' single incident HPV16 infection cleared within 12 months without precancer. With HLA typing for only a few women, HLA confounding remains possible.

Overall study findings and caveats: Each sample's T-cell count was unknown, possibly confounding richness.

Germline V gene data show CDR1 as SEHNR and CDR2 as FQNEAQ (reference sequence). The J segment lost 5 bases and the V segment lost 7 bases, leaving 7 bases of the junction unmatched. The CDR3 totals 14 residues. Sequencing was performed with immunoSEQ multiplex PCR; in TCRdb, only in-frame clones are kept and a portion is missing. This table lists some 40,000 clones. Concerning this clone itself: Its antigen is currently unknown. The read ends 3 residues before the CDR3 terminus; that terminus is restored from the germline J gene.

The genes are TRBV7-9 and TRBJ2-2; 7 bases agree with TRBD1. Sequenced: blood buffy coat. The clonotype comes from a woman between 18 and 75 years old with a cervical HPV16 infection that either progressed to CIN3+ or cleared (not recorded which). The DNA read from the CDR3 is TGTGCCAGCAAAGTGACAGGGCCGACCGGGGAG. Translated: CASKVTGPTGE. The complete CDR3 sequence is CASKVTGPTGELFF.